The 30 T cell receptor beta chains presented below share a single source sample, sequenced in a study of identical twins. TCRdb fed the 5' RACE reads into MiXCR, producing one record per CDR3 protein. This sample has roughly 350,000 distinct CDR3 sequences, with roughly an eighth found just once. These data also featured in a second study, about yellow fever vaccine responses in identical twins.

Sequencing input: CD8+ T cells sorted from blood. The receptor source for this set is a woman aged 18-29 years in good health.

The chain couples TRBV25-1 to TRBJ2-7, with no clear D. V was pared by 5 bases and J by 4 bases, with 12 bases between. The germline V gene encodes CDR1 MGHDK and CDR2 SYGVNS. The length of the CDR3 is 13 residues. For the CDR3, the DNA is TGTGCCAGCAGTCGATTATGGGATTACGAGCAGTACTTC. This gives the protein CASSRLWDYEQYF.

This clonotype was recorded a few times. This chain uses TRBV9 with TRBJ2-7; maybe TRBD2 (5 bases). CDR3 length equals 14 residues. Per the germline V gene, CDR1 is SGDLS and CDR2 is YYNGEE. Trimming removed 4 bases from V and 0 bases from J, with 11 bases in between. DNA for the CDR3: TGTGCCAGCAGCTCTCGGACTGACTCCTACGAGCAGTACTTC. Its translation is CASSSRTDSYEQYF.

J is TRBJ2-7 and V is TRBV7-9; TRBD2 aligns across 7 bases. V was pared by 4 bases and J by 5 bases, with 5 bases of the junction left unmatched. Germline V gene data show CDR1 as SEHNR and CDR2 as FQNEAQ (reference sequence). This CDR3 region has 13 residues. The CDR3 region is CASSYSGLDEQYV. CDR3 nucleotides: TGTGCCAGCAGCTATAGCGGGCTCGACGAGCAGTACGTC.

This sequence joins TRBV5-6 and TRBJ2-7, with D hard to call. V was clipped by 4 bases and J by 3 bases, with 8 bases between them. Germline CDR1 and CDR2: SGHDT and YYEEEE. CDR3 length equals 12 residues. This CDR3 reads CASSISGYEQYV. Written as DNA, the CDR3 is TGTGCCAGCAGCATCAGTGGCTACGAGCAGTACGTC.

The genes are TRBV2 and TRBJ2-5; 7 positions agree with TRBD2. The germline CDR1 and CDR2 sequences are SNHLY and FYNNEI. V shed 5 bases, J shed 5 bases, and the junction held 11 bases outside the gene matches. The CDR3 runs to 15 residues. CDR3 loop: CASSQRERGGETQYF. Written as DNA, the CDR3 is TGTGCCAGCAGTCAAAGGGAGCGGGGAGGGGAGACCCAGTACTTC.

The CDR3 protein is CASSVRGAGGASYNEQFF. The CDR3 DNA sequence: TGTGCCAGCAGCGTAAGAGGAGCGGGAGGGGCCTCCTACAATGAGCAGTTCTTC. V is TRBV9 and J is TRBJ2-1, with TRBD2 matching over 10 bases. V gave up 1 base and J gave up 0 bases; unmatched junction bases: 7. Looked up from germline, CDR1 is SGDLS and CDR2 is YYNGEE. CDR3 length: 18 amino acids.

This clonotype was seen only a few times. The V call is TRBV6-2 or TRBV6-3, the J call TRBJ2-7, with 7 bases aligning to TRBD2. Germline V gene sequence: CDR1 MNHEY, CDR2 SVGEGT. The CDR3 consists of 14 residues. V shed 2 bases and J 3 bases; nucleotides not matched to a gene: 4. DNA for the CDR3: TGTGCCAGCAGTTACCAGGGACTAATCTACGAGCAGTACTTC. Amino acids: CASSYQGLIYEQYF.

The rearrangement uses TRBV28 and TRBJ2-1; TRBD1 matches 7 bases. The CDR3 consists of 15 residues. With V trimmed by 2 bases and J by 2 bases, 3 bases remained unmatched. Germline V gives CDR1 MDHEN, CDR2 SYDVKM. The CDR3 protein is CASSLRTGPYNEQFF. For the CDR3, the DNA is TGTGCCAGCAGTTTAAGGACAGGTCCCTACAATGAGCAGTTCTTC.

This clonotype was recorded a few times. This chain connects TRBV4-1 to TRBJ2-1, with D possibly TRBD2 on 5 matching bases. Germline V gene sequence: CDR1 MGHRA, CDR2 YSYEKL. The CDR3 spans 15 residues. V dropped 1 base and J dropped 2 bases, with 9 bases sitting between them. CDR3 amino acids: CASSQGQEAYNEQFF. For the CDR3, the DNA is TGCGCCAGCAGCCAAGGTCAGGAGGCCTACAATGAGCAGTTCTTC.

This clonotype was counted at least ten times. V usage is TRBV4-1 and J usage is TRBJ2-5; D is ambiguous. Germline CDR1 reads MGHRA; CDR2 reads YSYEKL. The CDR3 totals 14 residues. V gave up 0 bases and J gave up 5 bases, with 10 bases separating them. The CDR3 DNA reads TGCGCCAGCAGCCAAGATTCGAGCTCCGAGACCCAGTACTTC. Encoded protein: CASSQDSSSETQYF.

There are a few counts of this clonotype. The J gene is TRBJ2-2, the V gene TRBV7-9, with D unclear. Trimming stripped 8 bases from V and 0 bases from J, with 10 bases between. Germline CDR1 and CDR2: SEHNR and FQNEAQ (reference sequence). CDR3 length: 14 amino acids. The CDR3 region is CASGAVANTGELFF. The CDR3 DNA is TGTGCCAGCGGCGCGGTTGCGAACACCGGGGAGCTGTTTTTT.

The genes are TRBV27 and TRBJ2-7; D might be TRBD2 (5 bases). CDR1 and CDR2 from the germline V gene are MNHEY and SMNVEV (reference sequence). This CDR3 comprises 13 residues. V dropped 0 bases and J dropped 5 bases, with 8 bases sitting between them. CDR3 protein: CASSLSSGNEQYF. For the CDR3, the DNA is TGTGCCAGCAGTTTATCGTCGGGGAACGAGCAGTACTTC.

The chain couples TRBV5-4 to TRBJ2-1; the D is unclear. CDR3 length equals 16 residues. V shed 1 base and J shed 2 bases, with 13 bases lying between them. The V gene's germline CDR1 is SGHNT and CDR2 YYREEE (reference sequence). The CDR3 is CASSLLGLGTYNEQFF. The CDR3, as DNA: TGTGCCAGCAGCTTGTTAGGGCTGGGGACCTACAATGAGCAGTTCTTC. The variable domain in full, with the rest retrieved from reference TRBV5-4 and TRBJ2-1, is ETGVTQSPTHLIKTRGQQVTLRCSSQSGHNTVSWYQQALGQGPQFIFQYYREEENGRGNFPPRFSGLQFPNYSSELNVNALELDDSALYLCASSLLGLGTYNEQFFGPGTRLTVL.

This clonotype has ten or more counts. The chain combines TRBV5-1 with TRBJ2-1; 10 positions match TRBD1. Unmatched junction bases numbered 5, after V lost 2 bases and J lost 0 bases. The CDR3 has 17 residues. The V gene's germline CDR1 is SGHRS and CDR2 YFSETQ. CDR3 region: CASSLQRTGGSYNEQFF. For the CDR3, the DNA is TGCGCCAGCAGCTTACAAAGGACAGGGGGCTCCTACAATGAGCAGTTCTTC.

The genes are TRBV12-3 or TRBV12-4 and TRBJ2-1; maybe TRBD1 (5 bases). The CDR3 spans 14 residues. Between the trimmed V and J ends, which lost 5 bases and 6 bases, there was a span of 14 bases. For the CDR3, the DNA is TGTGCCAGCAGTCAAAGCAGGGTGTTCAATGAGCAGTTCTTC. It translates to CASSQSRVFNEQFF.

The rearrangement uses TRBV5-6 and TRBJ1-4; no firm D call. V lost 2 bases and J 5 bases, leaving 19 bases between the germline ends. This CDR3 contains 17 residues. CDR1 SGHDT and CDR2 YYEEEE come from the germline V gene. The CDR3 DNA reads as TGTGCCAGCAGCTTTGCGGGCGCCGGATACTACAATGAAAAACTGTTTTTT. This gives the protein CASSFAGAGYYNEKLFF.

This clonotype was seen many times. The rearrangement joins TRBV12-3 or TRBV12-4 to TRBJ2-3, with D possibly TRBD2 on 7 matching bases. Trimming pared 6 bases from V and 5 bases from J, leaving 15 bases between. This CDR3 has 14 amino acids. CDR3 region: CASRTGGALDTQYF. CDR3 sequence (DNA): TGTGCCAGCAGGACGGGGGGCGCCCTAGATACGCAGTATTTT.

In its sample, this clonotype was seen a few times. The chain employs TRBV29-1 and TRBJ2-1, with 7 bases that match TRBD1. CDR1 SQVTM and CDR2 ANQGSEA come from the germline V gene. The V and J ends lost 0 bases and 6 bases, in that order; junction bases with no gene match: 14. The CDR3 covers 17 residues. CDR3: CSVEDHWTGVHFNEQFF. For the CDR3, the DNA is TGCAGCGTTGAAGATCACTGGACAGGTGTCCATTTCAATGAGCAGTTCTTC.

The rearrangement uses TRBV2 and TRBJ2-5; D not resolved. In germline, CDR1 is SNHLY, CDR2 FYNNEI. Trimming cost V 2 bases and J 5 bases, with 12 bases left between them. The CDR3 has 14 residues. For the CDR3, the DNA is TGTGCCAGCAGTGAATCTTCAGCGATCGAGACCCAGTACTTC. Translation: CASSESSAIETQYF.

In its sample, this clonotype was seen a few times. The gene calls are TRBV28 and TRBJ2-1; a possible D gene is TRBD2 (5 bases). Germline V CDR1 and CDR2: MDHEN, SYDVKM. The CDR3 consists of 17 residues. The germline V and J ends were trimmed by 4 bases and 4 bases, with 20 bases remaining between them. The CDR3 protein is CASSSEFKGREYNEQFF. CDR3 nucleotide sequence: TGTGCCAGCAGTTCGGAGTTTAAGGGTCGGGAATACAATGAGCAGTTCTTC.

This clonotype came up a few times. The chain links TRBV5-6 to TRBJ1-2; 9 positions agree with TRBD1. J gave up 4 bases and V 5 bases, and 6 bases lay outside the gene matches. The germline V gene has CDR1 SGHDT and CDR2 YYEEEE. The CDR3 covers 14 residues. CDR3 in amino acids: CASRGQGLIYGYTF. The CDR3 DNA reads as TGTGCCAGCAGGGGACAGGGACTCATCTATGGCTACACCTTC.

This clonotype has more than one count but fewer than ten. V and J are TRBV10-3 and TRBJ2-4, with a weak D call TRBD2 (5 bases). The CDR3 spans 16 residues. Germline-derived CDR1 and CDR2 are ENHRY and SYGVKD. The germline V and J ends were trimmed by 0 bases and 1 base, with 10 bases remaining between them. The CDR3 region has the DNA TGTGCCATCAGTGAGTCGGAGGTCGGGGCCAAAAACATTCAGTACTTC. Translated, it gives CAISESEVGAKNIQYF.

This clonotype was seen only a few times. This chain joins TRBV5-6 and TRBJ1-2, with a possible D match to TRBD1 (5 bases). The CDR3 covers 15 residues. CDR1 and CDR2 from the germline V gene are SGHDT and YYEEEE. V was cut by 6 bases and J by 4 bases, with 19 bases left in between. The CDR3 coding sequence is TGTGCCAGCACCCTGGGGCAGGCGTACCCCTATGGCTACACCTTC. This codes for CASTLGQAYPYGYTF.

This chain links TRBV5-8 with TRBJ2-7; D is perhaps TRBD1 (6 bases). The CDR3 runs 13 residues. CDR1 and CDR2 from the germline V gene are SGHTS and YDEGEE. Trimming shortened V by 2 bases and J by 6 bases, and 12 bases separated the two germline ends. The CDR3 DNA follows: TGTGCCAGCAGCTTTTGGGACACTTTCGAGCAGTACGTC. Amino acid sequence: CASSFWDTFEQYV.

This chain connects TRBV5-5 to TRBJ2-7, with D unresolved. The CDR3 extends over 13 amino acids. Trimming took 0 bases from V and 0 from J, leaving 4 bases between them. Germline CDR1 is SGHKS and CDR2 is YYEKEE (reference sequence). This CDR3 reads CASSLEASYEQYV. The CDR3 DNA follows: TGTGCCAGCAGCTTGGAGGCCTCCTACGAGCAGTACGTC.

This clonotype was counted ten times or more. The CDR3 nucleotides are TGCGCCAGCAGCCAAGAGAGGTGGGAGACCCAGTACTTC. Its protein product is CASSQERWETQYF. This sequence joins TRBV4-1 and TRBJ2-5; the D is unclear. The germline V gene has CDR1 MGHRA and CDR2 YSYEKL. Trimming removed 0 bases from V and 5 bases from J, with 7 bases in between. CDR3 length: 13 residues.

On this clonotype itself: A junction boundary mismatches the germline segment, possibly from a read error. The rearrangement joins TRBV5-5 to TRBJ2-1; D might be TRBD1 or TRBD2, each matching 5 bases. The CDR3 runs to 14 residues. Germline-derived CDR1 and CDR2 are SGHKS and YYEKEE (reference sequence). The CDR3 region is CASPIGAGYNGQFF. The CDR3 coding sequence is TGTGCCAGCCCAATCGGGGCAGGGTATAATGGGCAGTTCTTC.

This chain links TRBV3-1 with TRBJ2-3, with 9 bases aligning to TRBD2. CDR1 and CDR2 (germline): LGHDT, YNNKEL (reference sequence). The CDR3 is 18 residues long. Trimming cost V 0 bases and J 5 bases; bases outside gene matches: 12. The CDR3 nucleotides read TGTGCCAGCAGCCAAGATCTGAATTGGCGGGAGGGAGTAGATACGCAGTATTTT. Protein: CASSQDLNWREGVDTQYF.

This clonotype appeared once. J is TRBJ2-1 and V is TRBV6-4, with 10 bases lining up with TRBD2. J gave up 7 bases and V 8 bases, and 11 bases lay outside the gene matches. The CDR3 covers 15 residues. The germline CDR1 and CDR2 sequences are MRHNA and SNTAGT. The CDR3 spells CASASGAGGMNEQFF. DNA of the CDR3: TGTGCCAGCGCCTCAGGAGCGGGGGGGATGAATGAGCAGTTCTTC.

CDR3 coding DNA: TGTGCCAGCAGTCAGAAACGACTAGGGGCCTACGAGCAGTACTTC. This codes for CASSQKRLGAYEQYF. The chain recombines TRBV6-1 with TRBJ2-7; the D gene is possibly TRBD2 (6 bases). CDR1 and CDR2 (germline): MNHNS, SASEGT. Trimming took 5 bases from V and 2 from J, leaving 16 bases between them. CDR3 length equals 15 residues.